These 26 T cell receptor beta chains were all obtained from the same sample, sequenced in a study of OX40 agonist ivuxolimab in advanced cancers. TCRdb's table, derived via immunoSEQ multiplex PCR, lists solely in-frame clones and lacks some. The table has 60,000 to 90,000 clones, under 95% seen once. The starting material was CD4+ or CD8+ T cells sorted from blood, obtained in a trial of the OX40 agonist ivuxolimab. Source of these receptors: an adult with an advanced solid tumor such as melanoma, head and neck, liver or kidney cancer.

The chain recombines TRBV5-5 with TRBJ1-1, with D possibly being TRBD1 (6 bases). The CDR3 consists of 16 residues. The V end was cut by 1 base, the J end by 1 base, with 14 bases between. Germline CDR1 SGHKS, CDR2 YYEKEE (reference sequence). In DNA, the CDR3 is TGTGCCAGCAGCTTGTTTTTGCAGGGGTCGAACACTGAAGCTTTCTTT. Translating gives CASSLFLQGSNTEAFF.

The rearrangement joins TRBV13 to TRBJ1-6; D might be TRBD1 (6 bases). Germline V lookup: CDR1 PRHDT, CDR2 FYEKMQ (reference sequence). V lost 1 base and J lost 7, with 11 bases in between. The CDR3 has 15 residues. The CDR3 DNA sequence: TGTGCCAGCAGCTTAGTAGGGGGGGGCAATTCACCCCTCCACTTT. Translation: CASSLVGGGNSPLHF.

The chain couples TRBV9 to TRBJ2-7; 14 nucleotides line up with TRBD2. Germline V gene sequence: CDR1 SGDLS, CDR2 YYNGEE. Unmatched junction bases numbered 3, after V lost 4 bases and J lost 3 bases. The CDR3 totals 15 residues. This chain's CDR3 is CASSLGLAGGYEQYF. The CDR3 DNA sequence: TGTGCCAGCAGCCTTGGACTAGCGGGGGGCTACGAGCAGTACTTC.

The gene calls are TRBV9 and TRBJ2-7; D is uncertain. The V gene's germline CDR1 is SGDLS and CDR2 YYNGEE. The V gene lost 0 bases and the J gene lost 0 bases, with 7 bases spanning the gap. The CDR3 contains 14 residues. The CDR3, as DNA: TGTGCCAGCAGCGTAGAAGGAAGCTCCTACGAGCAGTACTTC. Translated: CASSVEGSSYEQYF.

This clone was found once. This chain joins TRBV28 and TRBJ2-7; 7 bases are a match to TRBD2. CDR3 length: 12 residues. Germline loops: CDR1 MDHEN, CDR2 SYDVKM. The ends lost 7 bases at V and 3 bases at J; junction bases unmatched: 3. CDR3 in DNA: TGTGCCAGCAAGCCTAGCGGCTACGAGCAGTACTTC. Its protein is CASKPSGYEQYF.

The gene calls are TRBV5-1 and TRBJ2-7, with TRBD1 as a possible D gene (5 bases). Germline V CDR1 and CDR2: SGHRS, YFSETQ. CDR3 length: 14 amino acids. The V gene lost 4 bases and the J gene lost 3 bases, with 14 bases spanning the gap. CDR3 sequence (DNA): TGCGCCAGCAGCCTGGTCGCAGGGCACTACGAGCAGTACTTC. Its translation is CASSLVAGHYEQYF.

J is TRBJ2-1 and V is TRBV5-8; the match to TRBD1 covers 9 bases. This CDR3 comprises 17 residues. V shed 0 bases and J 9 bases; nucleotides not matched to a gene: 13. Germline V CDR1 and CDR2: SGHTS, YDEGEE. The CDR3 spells CASSLELPGTGLSEQFF. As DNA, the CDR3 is TGTGCCAGCAGCTTGGAATTGCCCGGGACAGGGTTAAGTGAGCAGTTCTTC.

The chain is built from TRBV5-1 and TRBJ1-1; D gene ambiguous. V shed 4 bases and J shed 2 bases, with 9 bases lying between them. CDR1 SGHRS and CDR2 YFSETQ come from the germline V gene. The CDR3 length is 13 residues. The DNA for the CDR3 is TGCGCCAGCAGCCCTTCCGTTAACACTGAAGCTTTCTTT. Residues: CASSPSVNTEAFF.

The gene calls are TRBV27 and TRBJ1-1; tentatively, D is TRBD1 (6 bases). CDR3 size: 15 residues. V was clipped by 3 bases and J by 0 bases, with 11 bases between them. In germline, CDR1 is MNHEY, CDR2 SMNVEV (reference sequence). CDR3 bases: TGTGCCAGCAGTTTGGGGGACACAGTGAACACTGAAGCTTTCTTT. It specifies CASSLGDTVNTEAFF.

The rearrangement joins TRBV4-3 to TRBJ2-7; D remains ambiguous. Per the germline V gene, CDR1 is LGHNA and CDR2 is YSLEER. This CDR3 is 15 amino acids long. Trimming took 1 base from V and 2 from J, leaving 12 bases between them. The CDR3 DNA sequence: TGCGCCAGCAGCCAAGTTGTAGCACGCACCTACGAGCAGTACTTC. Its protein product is CASSQVVARTYEQYF.

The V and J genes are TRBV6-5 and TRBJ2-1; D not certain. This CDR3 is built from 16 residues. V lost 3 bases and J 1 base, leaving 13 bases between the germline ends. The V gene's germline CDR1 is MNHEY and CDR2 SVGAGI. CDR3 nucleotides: TGTGCCAGCAGTTATTCGGCCCATGGATCCTACAATGAGCAGTTCTTC. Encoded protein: CASSYSAHGSYNEQFF.

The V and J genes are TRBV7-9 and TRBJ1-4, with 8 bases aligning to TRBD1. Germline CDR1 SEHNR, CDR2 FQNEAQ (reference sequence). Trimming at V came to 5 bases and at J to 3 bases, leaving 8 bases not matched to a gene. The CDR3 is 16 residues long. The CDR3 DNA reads TGTGCCAGCAGCCTACAGGGGGTCGTGGCTAATGAAAAACTGTTTTTT. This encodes CASSLQGVVANEKLFF.

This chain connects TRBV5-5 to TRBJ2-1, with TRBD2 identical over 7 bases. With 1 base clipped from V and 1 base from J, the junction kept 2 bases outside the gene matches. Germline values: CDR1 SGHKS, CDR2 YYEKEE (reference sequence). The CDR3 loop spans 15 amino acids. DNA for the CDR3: TGTGCCAGCAGCTTGACTAGCGAGTCCTACAATGAGCAGTTCTTC. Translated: CASSLTSESYNEQFF.

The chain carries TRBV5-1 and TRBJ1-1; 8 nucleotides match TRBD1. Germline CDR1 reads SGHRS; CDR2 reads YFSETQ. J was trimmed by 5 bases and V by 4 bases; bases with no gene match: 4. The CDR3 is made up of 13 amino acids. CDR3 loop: CASSGQGPTEAFF. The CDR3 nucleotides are TGCGCCAGCAGCGGACAGGGCCCAACTGAAGCTTTCTTT.

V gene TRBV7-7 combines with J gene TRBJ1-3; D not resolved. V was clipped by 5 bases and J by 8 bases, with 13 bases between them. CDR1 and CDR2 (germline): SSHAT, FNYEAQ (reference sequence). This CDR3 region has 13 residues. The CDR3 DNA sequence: TGTGCCAGCAGCCGCGGGATTTTGGACACCATATATTTT. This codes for CASSRGILDTIYF.

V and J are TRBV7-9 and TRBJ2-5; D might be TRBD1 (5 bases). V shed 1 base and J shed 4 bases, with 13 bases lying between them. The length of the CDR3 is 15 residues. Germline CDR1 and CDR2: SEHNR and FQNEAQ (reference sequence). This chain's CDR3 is CASSLGDGAGETQYF. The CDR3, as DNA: TGTGCCAGCAGCTTAGGGGATGGGGCTGGAGAGACCCAGTACTTC.

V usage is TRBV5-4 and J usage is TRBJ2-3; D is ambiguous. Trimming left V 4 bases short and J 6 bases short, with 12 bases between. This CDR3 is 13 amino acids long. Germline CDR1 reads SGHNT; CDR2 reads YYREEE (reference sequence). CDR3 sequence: CASSQPTRDTQYF. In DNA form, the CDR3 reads TGTGCCAGCAGCCAGCCCACAAGGGATACGCAGTATTTT. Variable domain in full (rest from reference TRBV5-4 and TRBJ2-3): ETGVTQSPTHLIKTRGQQVTLRCSSQSGHNTVSWYQQALGQGPQFIFQYYREEENGRGNFPPRFSGLQFPNYSSELNVNALELDDSALYLCASSQPTRDTQYFGPGTRLTVL.

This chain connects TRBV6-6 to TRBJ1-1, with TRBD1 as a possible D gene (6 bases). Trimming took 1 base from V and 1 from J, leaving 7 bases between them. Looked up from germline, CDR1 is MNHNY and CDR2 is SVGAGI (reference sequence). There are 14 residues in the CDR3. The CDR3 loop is CASSYLDRNTEAFF. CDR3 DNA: TGTGCCAGCAGTTACTTGGACAGGAACACTGAAGCTTTCTTT.

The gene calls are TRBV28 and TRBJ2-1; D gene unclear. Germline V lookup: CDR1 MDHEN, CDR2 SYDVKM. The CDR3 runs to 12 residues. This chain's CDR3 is CFVQSSYNEQFF. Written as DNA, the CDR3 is TGTTTTGTACAGTCCTCCTACAATGAGCAGTTCTTC.

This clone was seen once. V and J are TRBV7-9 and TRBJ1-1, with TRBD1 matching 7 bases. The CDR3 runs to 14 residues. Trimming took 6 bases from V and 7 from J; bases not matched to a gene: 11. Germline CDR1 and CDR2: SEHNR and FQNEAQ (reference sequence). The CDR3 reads CASSPQGGLGEAFF. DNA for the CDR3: TGTGCCAGCAGTCCGCAGGGGGGGCTTGGTGAAGCTTTCTTT.

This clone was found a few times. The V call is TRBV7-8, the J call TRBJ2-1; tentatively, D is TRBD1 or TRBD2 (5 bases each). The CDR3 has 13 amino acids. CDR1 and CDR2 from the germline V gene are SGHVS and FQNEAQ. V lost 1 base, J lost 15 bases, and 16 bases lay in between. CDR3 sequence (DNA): TGTGCCAGCAGCTTAGGCCTTGGGGACCAGGGGTTCTTC. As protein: CASSLGLGDQGFF.

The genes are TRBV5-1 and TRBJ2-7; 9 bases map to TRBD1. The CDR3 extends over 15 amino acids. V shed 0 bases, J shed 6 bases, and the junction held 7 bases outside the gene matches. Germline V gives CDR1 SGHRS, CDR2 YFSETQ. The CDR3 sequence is CASSLEGQGFGEQYF. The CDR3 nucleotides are TGCGCCAGCAGCTTGGAGGGACAGGGCTTCGGCGAGCAGTACTTC.

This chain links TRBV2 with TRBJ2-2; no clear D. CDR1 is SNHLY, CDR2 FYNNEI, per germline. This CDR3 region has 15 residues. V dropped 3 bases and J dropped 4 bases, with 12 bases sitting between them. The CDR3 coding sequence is TGTGCCAGCAGTGAGAACGGGCCCGGCACCGGGGAGCTGTTTTTT. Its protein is CASSENGPGTGELFF.

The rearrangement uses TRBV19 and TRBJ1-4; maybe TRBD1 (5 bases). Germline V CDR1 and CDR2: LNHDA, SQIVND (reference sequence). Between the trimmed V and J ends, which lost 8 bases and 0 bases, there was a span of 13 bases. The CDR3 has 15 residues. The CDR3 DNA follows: TGTGCCAGTGTACGGGGGACTGCAACTAATGAAAAACTGTTTTTT. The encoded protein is CASVRGTATNEKLFF.

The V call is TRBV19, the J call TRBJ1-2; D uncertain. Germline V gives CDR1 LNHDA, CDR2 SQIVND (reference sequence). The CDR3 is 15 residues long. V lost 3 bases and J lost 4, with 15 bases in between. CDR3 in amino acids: CASSIPGAGFYGYTF. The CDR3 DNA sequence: TGTGCCAGTAGTATCCCAGGAGCGGGGTTCTATGGCTACACCTTC.

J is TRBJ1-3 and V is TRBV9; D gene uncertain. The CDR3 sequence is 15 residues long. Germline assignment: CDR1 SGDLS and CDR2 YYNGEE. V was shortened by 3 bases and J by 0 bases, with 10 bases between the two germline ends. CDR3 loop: CASSAQGISGNTIYF. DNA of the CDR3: TGTGCCAGCAGCGCCCAAGGTATCTCTGGAAACACCATATATTTT.